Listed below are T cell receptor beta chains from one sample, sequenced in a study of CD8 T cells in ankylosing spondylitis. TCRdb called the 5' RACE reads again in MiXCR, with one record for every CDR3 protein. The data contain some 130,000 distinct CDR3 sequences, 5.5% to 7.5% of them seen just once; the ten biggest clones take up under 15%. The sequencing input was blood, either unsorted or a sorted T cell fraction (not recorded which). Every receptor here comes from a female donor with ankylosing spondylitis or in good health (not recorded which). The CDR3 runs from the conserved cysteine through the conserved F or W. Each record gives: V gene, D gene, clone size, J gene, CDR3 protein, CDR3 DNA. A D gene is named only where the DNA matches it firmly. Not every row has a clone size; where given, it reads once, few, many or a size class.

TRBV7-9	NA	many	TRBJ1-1	CASSAQEDTEAFF	TGTGCCAGCAGCGCACAGGAGGACACTGAAGCTTTCTTT
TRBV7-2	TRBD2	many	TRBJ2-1	CASSKLAGGRDEQFF	TGTGCCAGCAGCAAACTAGCGGGGGGCCGAGATGAGCAGTTCTTC
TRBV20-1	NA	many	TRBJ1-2	CSARDRRGMGYGYTF	TGCAGTGCTAGAGATAGACGGGGGATGGGCTATGGCTACACCTTC
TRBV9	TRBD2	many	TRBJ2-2	CASSVVGGLTSGGYTGELFF	TGTGCCAGCAGCGTAGTGGGAGGCCTGACTAGCGGGGGATACACCGGGGAGCTGTTTTTT
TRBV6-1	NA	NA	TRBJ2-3	CASSESLGYRDTQYF	TGTGCCAGCAGTGAATCGTTGGGCTATCGGGATACGCAGTATTTT
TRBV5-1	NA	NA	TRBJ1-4	CASSLDPGEPELFF	TGCGCCAGCAGCCTGGACCCGGGGGAACCAGAACTGTTTTTT
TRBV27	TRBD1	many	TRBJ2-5	CASSSTQFGDRGRKETQYF	TGTGCCAGCAGTTCGACGCAATTCGGGGACAGGGGGCGTAAAGAGACCCAGTACTTC
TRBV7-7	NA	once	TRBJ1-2	CARRGRPPWDGYTF	TGTGCCCGCCGGGGACGACCACCCTGGGATGGCTACACCTTC
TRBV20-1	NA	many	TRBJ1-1	CSARRAGAYEAFF	TGCAGTGCCCGAAGGGCGGGGGCCTATGAAGCTTTCTTT
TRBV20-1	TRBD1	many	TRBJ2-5	CSARGTGPQYF	TGCAGTGCTAGAGGGACAGGGCCCCAGTACTTC
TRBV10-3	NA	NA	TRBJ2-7	CAIRDPCEQYF	TGTGCCATCAGAGATCCCTGCGAGCAGTACTTC
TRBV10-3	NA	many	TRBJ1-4	CAISGDRDTDEKLFF	TGTGCCATCAGTGGGGACCGGGACACCGATGAAAAACTGTTTTTT
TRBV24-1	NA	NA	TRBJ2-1	CATSDESQRYEQFF	TGTGCCACCAGTGACGAGTCCCAGAGGTATGAGCAGTTCTTC
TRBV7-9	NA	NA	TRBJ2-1	CASSPPSFDEQFF	TGTGCCAGCAGCCCTCCCTCGTTCGATGAGCAGTTCTTC
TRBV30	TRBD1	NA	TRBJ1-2	CAWSADRDYGYTF	TGTGCCTGGAGTGCAGACAGGGACTATGGCTACACCTTC